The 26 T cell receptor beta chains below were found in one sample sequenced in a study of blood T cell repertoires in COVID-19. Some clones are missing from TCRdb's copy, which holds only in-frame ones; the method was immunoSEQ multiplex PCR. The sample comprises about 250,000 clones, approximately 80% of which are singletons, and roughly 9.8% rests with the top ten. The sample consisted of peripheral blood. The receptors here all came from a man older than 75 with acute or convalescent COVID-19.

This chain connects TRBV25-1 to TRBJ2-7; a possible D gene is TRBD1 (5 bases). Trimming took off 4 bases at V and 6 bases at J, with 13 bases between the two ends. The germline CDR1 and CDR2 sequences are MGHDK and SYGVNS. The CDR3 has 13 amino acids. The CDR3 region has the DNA TGTGCCAGCAGTGTAGGGGCGGCCACCGAGCAGTACTTC. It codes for CASSVGAATEQYF.

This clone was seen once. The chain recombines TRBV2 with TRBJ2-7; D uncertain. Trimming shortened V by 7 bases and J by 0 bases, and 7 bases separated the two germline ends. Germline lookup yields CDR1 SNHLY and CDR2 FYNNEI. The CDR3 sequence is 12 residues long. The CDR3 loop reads CASIPFSYEQYF. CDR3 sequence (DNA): TGTGCCAGCATCCCTTTCTCCTACGAGCAGTACTTC.

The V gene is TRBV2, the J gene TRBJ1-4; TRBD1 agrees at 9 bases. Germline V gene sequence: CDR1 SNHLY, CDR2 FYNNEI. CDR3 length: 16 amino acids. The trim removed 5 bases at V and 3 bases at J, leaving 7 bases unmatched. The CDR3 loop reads CASSITGGWSNEKLFF. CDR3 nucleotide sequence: TGTGCCAGCAGTATTACAGGGGGCTGGTCTAATGAAAAACTGTTTTTT.

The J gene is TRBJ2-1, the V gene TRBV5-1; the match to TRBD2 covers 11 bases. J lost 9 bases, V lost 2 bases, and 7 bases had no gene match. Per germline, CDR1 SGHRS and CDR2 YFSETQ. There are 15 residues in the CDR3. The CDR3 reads CASSLHSGRAGEQFF. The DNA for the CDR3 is TGCGCCAGCAGCTTACATAGCGGGAGGGCCGGTGAGCAGTTCTTC.

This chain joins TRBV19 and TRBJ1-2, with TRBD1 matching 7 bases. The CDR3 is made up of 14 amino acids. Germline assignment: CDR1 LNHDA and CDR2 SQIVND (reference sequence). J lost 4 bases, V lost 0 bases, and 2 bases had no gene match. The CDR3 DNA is TGTGCCAGTAGTATAGACGAGGGGGCCTATGGCTACACCTTC. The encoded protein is CASSIDEGAYGYTF.

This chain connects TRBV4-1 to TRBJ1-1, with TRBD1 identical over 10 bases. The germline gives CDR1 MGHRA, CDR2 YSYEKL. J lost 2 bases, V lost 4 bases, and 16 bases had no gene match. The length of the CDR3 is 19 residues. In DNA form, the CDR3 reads TGCGCCAGCAGCCTAGTATCCGGGACAGGGGTGATCGGAAACACTGAAGCTTTCTTT. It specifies CASSLVSGTGVIGNTEAFF.

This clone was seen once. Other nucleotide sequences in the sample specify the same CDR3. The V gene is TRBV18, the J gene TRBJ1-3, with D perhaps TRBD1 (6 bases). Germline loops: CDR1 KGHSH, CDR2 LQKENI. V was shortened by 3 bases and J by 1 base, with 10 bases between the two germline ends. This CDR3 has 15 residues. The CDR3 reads CASSPDSLSGNTIYF. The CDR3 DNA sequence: TGTGCCAGCTCACCGGACAGTCTGTCTGGAAACACCATATATTTT.

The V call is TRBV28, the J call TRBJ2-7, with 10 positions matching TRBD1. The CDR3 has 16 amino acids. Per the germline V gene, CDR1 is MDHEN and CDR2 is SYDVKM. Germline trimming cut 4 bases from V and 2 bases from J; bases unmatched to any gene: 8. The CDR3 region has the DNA TGTGCCAGCAGTTGGGTTCGGGGACAGGGGCCCTACGAGCAGTACTTC. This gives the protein CASSWVRGQGPYEQYF.

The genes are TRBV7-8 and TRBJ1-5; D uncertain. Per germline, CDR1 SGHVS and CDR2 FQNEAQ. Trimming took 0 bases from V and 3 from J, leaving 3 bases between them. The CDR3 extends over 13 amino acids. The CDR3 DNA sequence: TGTGCCAGCAGCTTAGCCGTCAATCAGCCCCAGCATTTT. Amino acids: CASSLAVNQPQHF.

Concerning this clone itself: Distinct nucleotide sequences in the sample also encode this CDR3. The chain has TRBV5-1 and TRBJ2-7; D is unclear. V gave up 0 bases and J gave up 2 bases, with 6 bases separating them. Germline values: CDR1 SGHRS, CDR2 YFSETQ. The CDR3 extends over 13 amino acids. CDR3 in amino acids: CASSLDGAYEQYF. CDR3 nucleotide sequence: TGCGCCAGCAGCTTGGATGGAGCCTACGAGCAGTACTTC.

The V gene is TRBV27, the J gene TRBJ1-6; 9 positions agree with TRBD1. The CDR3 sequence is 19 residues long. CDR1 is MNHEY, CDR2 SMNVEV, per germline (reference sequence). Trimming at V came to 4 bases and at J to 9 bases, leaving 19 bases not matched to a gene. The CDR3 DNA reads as TGTGCCAGCAGTTCCTACCGGGACAGGGACGCGGTTGGGCGTTCACCCCTCCACTTT. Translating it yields CASSSYRDRDAVGRSPLHF.

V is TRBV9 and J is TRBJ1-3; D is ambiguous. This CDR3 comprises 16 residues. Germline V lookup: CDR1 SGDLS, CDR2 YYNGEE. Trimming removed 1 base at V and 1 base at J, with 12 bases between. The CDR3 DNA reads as TGTGCCAGCAGCGTATCGGCAGGCTCATCTGGAAACACCATATATTTT. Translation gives CASSVSAGSSGNTIYF.

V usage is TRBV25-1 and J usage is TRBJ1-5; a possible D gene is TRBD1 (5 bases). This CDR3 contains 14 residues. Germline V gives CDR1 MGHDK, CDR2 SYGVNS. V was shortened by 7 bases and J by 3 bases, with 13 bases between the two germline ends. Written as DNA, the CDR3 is TGTGCCAGCACCCAAGCAGGGTCCAATCAGCCCCAGCATTTT. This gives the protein CASTQAGSNQPQHF.

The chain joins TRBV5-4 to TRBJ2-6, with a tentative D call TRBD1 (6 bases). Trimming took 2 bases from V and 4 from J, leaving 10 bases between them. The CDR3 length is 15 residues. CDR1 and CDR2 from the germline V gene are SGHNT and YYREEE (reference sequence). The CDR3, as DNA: TGTGCCAGCAGCTTACAGGGTAACGGGGCCAACGTCCTGACTTTC. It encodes CASSLQGNGANVLTF. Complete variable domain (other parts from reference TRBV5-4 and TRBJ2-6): ETGVTQSPTHLIKTRGQQVTLRCSSQSGHNTVSWYQQALGQGPQFIFQYYREEENGRGNFPPRFSGLQFPNYSSELNVNALELDDSALYLCASSLQGNGANVLTFGAGSRLTVL.

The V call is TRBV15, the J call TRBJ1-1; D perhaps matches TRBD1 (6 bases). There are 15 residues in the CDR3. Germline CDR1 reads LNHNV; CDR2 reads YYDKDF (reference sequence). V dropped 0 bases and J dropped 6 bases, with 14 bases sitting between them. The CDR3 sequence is CATSRDLGEGAEAFF. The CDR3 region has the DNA TGTGCCACCAGCAGAGATCTCGGGGAGGGGGCTGAAGCTTTCTTT.

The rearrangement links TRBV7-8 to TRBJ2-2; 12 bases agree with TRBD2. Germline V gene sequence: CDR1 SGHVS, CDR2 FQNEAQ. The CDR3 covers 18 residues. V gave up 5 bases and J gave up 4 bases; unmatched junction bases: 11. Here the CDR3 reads CASSLLELAGGPTGELFF. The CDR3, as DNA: TGTGCCAGCAGCCTCCTTGAACTAGCGGGAGGTCCCACCGGGGAGCTGTTTTTT.

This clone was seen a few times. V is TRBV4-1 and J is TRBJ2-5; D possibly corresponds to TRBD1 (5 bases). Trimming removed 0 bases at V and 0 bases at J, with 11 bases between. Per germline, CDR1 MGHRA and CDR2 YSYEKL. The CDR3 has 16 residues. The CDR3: CASSQDVGRNQETQYF. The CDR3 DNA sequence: TGCGCCAGCAGCCAAGATGTGGGGCGCAACCAAGAGACCCAGTACTTC.

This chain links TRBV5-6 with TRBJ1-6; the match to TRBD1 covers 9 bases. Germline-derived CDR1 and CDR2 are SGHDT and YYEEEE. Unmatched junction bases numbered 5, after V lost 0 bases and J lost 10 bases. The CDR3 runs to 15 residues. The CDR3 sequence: CASSLDTGGSSPLHF. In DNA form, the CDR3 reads TGTGCCAGCAGCTTGGATACAGGGGGCAGCTCACCCCTCCACTTT.

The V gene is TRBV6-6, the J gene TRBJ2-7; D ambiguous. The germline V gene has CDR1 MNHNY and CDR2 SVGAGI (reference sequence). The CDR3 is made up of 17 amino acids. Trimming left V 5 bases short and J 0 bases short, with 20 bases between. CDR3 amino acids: CASSQLIEFPSSYEQYF. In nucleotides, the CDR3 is TGTGCCAGCAGTCAACTAATTGAATTCCCGAGCTCCTACGAGCAGTACTTC.

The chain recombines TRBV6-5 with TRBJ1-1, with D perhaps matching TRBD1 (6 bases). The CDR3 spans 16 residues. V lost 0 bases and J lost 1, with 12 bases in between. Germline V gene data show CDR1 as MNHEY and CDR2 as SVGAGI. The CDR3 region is CASSYSKARGNTEAFF. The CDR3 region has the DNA TGTGCCAGCAGTTACTCGAAGGCCAGGGGGAACACTGAAGCTTTCTTT.

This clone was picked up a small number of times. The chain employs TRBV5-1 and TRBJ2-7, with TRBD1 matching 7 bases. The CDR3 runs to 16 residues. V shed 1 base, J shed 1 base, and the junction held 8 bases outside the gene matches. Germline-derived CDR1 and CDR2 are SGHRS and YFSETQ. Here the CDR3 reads CASSLTFGTVSYEQYF. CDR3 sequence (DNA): TGCGCCAGCAGCTTGACGTTCGGGACAGTATCCTACGAGCAGTACTTC.

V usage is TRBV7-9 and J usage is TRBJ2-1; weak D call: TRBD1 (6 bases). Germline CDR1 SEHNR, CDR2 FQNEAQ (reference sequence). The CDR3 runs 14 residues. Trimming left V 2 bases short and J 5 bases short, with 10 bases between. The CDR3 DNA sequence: TGTGCCAGCAGCTTATCACAGGGCAACAATGAGCAGTTCTTC. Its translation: CASSLSQGNNEQFF.

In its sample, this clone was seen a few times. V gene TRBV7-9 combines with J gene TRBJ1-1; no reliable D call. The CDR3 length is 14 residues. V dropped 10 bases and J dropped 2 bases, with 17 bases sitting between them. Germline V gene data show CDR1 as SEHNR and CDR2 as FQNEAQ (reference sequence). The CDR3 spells CAIRSGYDNTEAFF. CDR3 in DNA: TGTGCCATACGGAGCGGATACGACAACACTGAAGCTTTCTTT. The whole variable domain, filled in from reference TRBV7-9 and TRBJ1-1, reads DTGVSQNPRHKITKRGQNVTFRCDPISEHNRLYWYRQTLGQGPEFLTYFQNEAQLEKSRLLSDRFSAERPKGSFSTLEIQRTEQGDSAMYLCAIRSGYDNTEAFFGQGTRLTVV.

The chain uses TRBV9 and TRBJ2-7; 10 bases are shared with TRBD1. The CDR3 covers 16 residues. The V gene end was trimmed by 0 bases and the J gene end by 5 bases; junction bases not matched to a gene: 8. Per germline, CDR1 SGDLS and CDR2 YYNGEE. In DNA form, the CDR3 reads TGTGCCAGCAGCGTAGGAATGGGACAGGGGTCCCACGAGCAGTACTTC. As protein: CASSVGMGQGSHEQYF.

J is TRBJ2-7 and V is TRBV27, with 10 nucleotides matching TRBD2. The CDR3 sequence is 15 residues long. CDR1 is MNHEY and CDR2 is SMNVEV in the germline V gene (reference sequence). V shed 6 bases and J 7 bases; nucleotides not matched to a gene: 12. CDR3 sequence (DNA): TGTGCCAGCAGGGAAGCGGGAGGGCGCACTAGGGAGCAGTACTTC. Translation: CASREAGGRTREQYF.

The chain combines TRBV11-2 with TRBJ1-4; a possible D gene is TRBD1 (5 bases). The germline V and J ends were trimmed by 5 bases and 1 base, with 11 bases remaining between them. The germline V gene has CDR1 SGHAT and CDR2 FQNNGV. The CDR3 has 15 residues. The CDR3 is CASSPSRGTNEKLFF. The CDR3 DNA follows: TGTGCCAGCAGCCCAAGTAGGGGAACTAATGAAAAACTGTTTTTT.